The 25 T cell receptor beta chains reported below all come from one sample, sequenced in a study of shared T cell receptors in the human thymus. TCRdb's copy holds only in-frame clones and misses some; the assay was immunoSEQ multiplex PCR. The sample lists hundreds of thousands of clones; roughly 86% were seen once. A further study also used this sample, focusing on human thymus T cells.

The sample consisted of thymocytes. The receptors come from a boy under three years old with a congenital heart defect.

CDR3 nucleotides: TGTGCTAGTGGTTTGGTATCGGGAGCACGAAATGAGCAGTTCTTC. This gives the protein CASGLVSGARNEQFF. The chain employs TRBV12-5 and TRBJ2-1; D possibly corresponds to TRBD2 (6 bases). The V gene lost 0 bases and the J gene lost 7 bases, with 13 bases spanning the gap. This CDR3 has 15 amino acids. Germline V lookup: CDR1 LGHNT, CDR2 FRNRAP.

V and J are TRBV11-2 and TRBJ2-3; no reliable D call. Germline CDR1 is SGHAT and CDR2 is FQNNGV. Trimming cost V 5 bases and J 11 bases, with 14 bases left between them. The CDR3 length is 12 residues. As DNA, the CDR3 is TGTGCCAGCAGCCCCCTGGGCCTCTGGCAGTATTTT. Translation: CASSPLGLWQYF.

This clone has only one observation. J is TRBJ1-2 and V is TRBV13; 12 bases agree with TRBD1. The length of the CDR3 is 16 residues. The V and J ends lost 3 bases and 3 bases, in that order; junction bases with no gene match: 5. Germline CDR1 and CDR2: PRHDT and FYEKMQ (reference sequence). CDR3 sequence: CASSFSGQGADYGYTF. Written as DNA, the CDR3 is TGTGCCAGCAGCTTCTCGGGACAGGGGGCCGACTATGGCTACACCTTC.

This clone has a handful of counts. This chain uses TRBV19 with TRBJ1-1; 9 bases are shared with TRBD1. Trimming cost V 0 bases and J 5 bases; bases outside gene matches: 16. The CDR3 totals 19 residues. Germline CDR1 LNHDA, CDR2 SQIVND (reference sequence). The CDR3 DNA follows: TGTGCCAGTAGTATAGATAGAGGAGGCCTGGACAGGGGAAAGACTGAAGCTTTCTTT. Amino acids: CASSIDRGGLDRGKTEAFF.

The V call is TRBV28, the J call TRBJ1-5; TRBD1 matches 8 bases. J lost 0 bases, V lost 6 bases, and 16 bases had no gene match. The CDR3 has 19 amino acids. Per the germline V gene, CDR1 is MDHEN and CDR2 is SYDVKM. CDR3 in amino acids: CASRPAGTGQFYSNQPQHF. In nucleotides, the CDR3 is TGTGCCAGCAGGCCCGCCGGGACAGGCCAATTTTATAGCAATCAGCCCCAGCATTTT.

The J gene is TRBJ1-5, the V gene TRBV19; possibly TRBD1 for D (5 bases). The CDR3 extends over 23 amino acids. CDR1 and CDR2 (germline): LNHDA, SQIVND (reference sequence). Trimming took off 4 bases at V and 5 bases at J, with 39 bases between the two ends. CDR3 DNA: TGTGCCAGTAGTAACCCGAGCCTTAGTAGGAAAATAAATGAGACAGAGACCTATCAGCCCCAGCATTTT. As protein: CASSNPSLSRKINETETYQPQHF. Together with reference TRBV19 and TRBJ1-5, the CDR3 gives the full variable domain: DGGITQSPKYLFRKEGQNVTLSCEQNLNHDAMYWYRQDPGQGLRLIYYSQIVNDFQKGDIAEGYSVSREKKESFPLTVTSAQKNPTAFYLCASSNPSLSRKINETETYQPQHFGDGTRLSIL.

CDR3 DNA sequence: TGTGCCAGCAGCTTGCGGTCCGGGGATATGAACACTGAAGCTTTCTTT. It is translated as CASSLRSGDMNTEAFF. J is TRBJ1-1 and V is TRBV5-5; D unclear. The CDR3 loop spans 16 amino acids. Germline CDR1 SGHKS, CDR2 YYEKEE (reference sequence). Trimming removed 1 base from V and 0 bases from J, with 13 bases in between. The full variable domain, its missing parts supplied by reference TRBV5-5 and TRBJ1-1, is DAGVTQSPTHLIKTRGQQVTLRCSPISGHKSVSWYQQVLGQGPQFIFQYYEKEERGRGNFPDRFSARQFPNYSSELNVNALLLGDSALYLCASSLRSGDMNTEAFFGQGTRLTVV.

V gene TRBV25-1 combines with J gene TRBJ2-2, with 8 bases fitting TRBD2. J lost 5 bases, V lost 2 bases, and 13 bases had no gene match. The CDR3 totals 18 residues. Per germline, CDR1 MGHDK and CDR2 SYGVNS. CDR3 in DNA: TGTGCCAGCAGTGAAAGAGGTCGGGGGGGAAAGGGGACCGGGGAGCTGTTTTTT. Residues: CASSERGRGGKGTGELFF.

The chain employs TRBV7-2 and TRBJ2-5; 14 nucleotides agree with TRBD2. Germline V gives CDR1 SGHTA, CDR2 FQGNSA. V lost 5 bases to trimming and J lost 5 bases; unmatched junction nucleotides: 10. CDR3 length: 17 amino acids. The CDR3 DNA follows: TGTGCCAGCAGCACCCGACTAGCGGGAGGGCTAGGGGAGACCCAGTACTTC. It yields the protein CASSTRLAGGLGETQYF.

The J gene is TRBJ2-3, the V gene TRBV10-3, with D possibly being TRBD2 (5 bases). The CDR3 runs 18 residues. V was pared by 9 bases and J by 0 bases, with 25 bases between. Germline-derived CDR1 and CDR2 are ENHRY and SYGVKD. CDR3 DNA sequence: TGTGCCATTTACCCCTCGGGGAGTGGCCCCTCTAGCACAGATACGCAGTATTTT. The encoded protein is CAIYPSGSGPSSTDTQYF.

This clone appeared a few times. The chain has TRBV7-4 and TRBJ1-1, with D tentatively TRBD1 (5 bases). Trimming cost V 5 bases and J 0 bases, with 10 bases left between them. CDR3 length equals 14 residues. Germline V gives CDR1 SGHVT, CDR2 SQSDAQ. The CDR3 nucleotides are TGTGCCAGCAGCCAGCGACAGTTGAACACTGAAGCTTTCTTT. Translation gives CASSQRQLNTEAFF.

This chain uses TRBV29-1 with TRBJ2-3; 7 bases are a match to TRBD2. This CDR3 spans 14 amino acids. Losses at the gene ends were 3 bases for V and 4 bases for J; bases not matched to a gene: 7. Germline V CDR1 and CDR2: SQVTM, ANQGSEA. The CDR3 nucleotides are TGCAGCGTTGACGGCGGGGGATCCGCAGATACGCAGTATTTT. It encodes CSVDGGGSADTQYF.

The chain has TRBV7-8 and TRBJ2-1; 8 nucleotides line up with TRBD2. The germline gives CDR1 SGHVS, CDR2 FQNEAQ. J lost 6 bases, V lost 1 base, and 8 bases had no gene match. The CDR3 spans 16 residues. The CDR3 loop reads CASSLDSQRETNEQFF. In DNA form, the CDR3 reads TGTGCCAGCAGCTTAGATTCCCAGCGGGAGACCAATGAGCAGTTCTTC.

The chain links TRBV18 to TRBJ1-2; D unresolved. V was trimmed by 0 bases and J by 10 bases, leaving 12 bases between them. Germline CDR1 is KGHSH and CDR2 is LQKENI. The CDR3 runs 13 residues. CDR3 residues: CASSPPPQTYYTF. The CDR3 coding sequence is TGTGCCAGCTCACCACCCCCACAGACCTACTACACCTTC.

The chain couples TRBV5-6 to TRBJ1-1, with a possible D match to TRBD1 (6 bases). Looked up from germline, CDR1 is SGHDT and CDR2 is YYEEEE. The CDR3 is 17 amino acids. V was trimmed by 4 bases and J by 1 base, leaving 20 bases between them. CDR3 sequence reads: CASSPCQGTLGNTEAFF. CDR3 in DNA: TGTGCCAGCAGCCCCTGTCAGGGGACCCTGGGGAACACTGAAGCTTTCTTT.

This chain uses TRBV4-1 with TRBJ2-1; D possibly corresponds to TRBD2 (5 bases). Trimming took off 1 base at V and 0 bases at J, with 13 bases between the two ends. Germline CDR1 MGHRA, CDR2 YSYEKL. The CDR3 has 17 amino acids. This CDR3 is CASSQVVGSASYNEQFF. CDR3 sequence (DNA): TGCGCCAGCAGCCAAGTCGTTGGGAGCGCCTCCTACAATGAGCAGTTCTTC.

The chain joins TRBV5-8 to TRBJ1-2, with D unclear. The CDR3 is 13 residues long. CDR1 and CDR2 from the germline V gene are SGHTS and YDEGEE. V was clipped by 4 bases and J by 4 bases, with 11 bases between them. CDR3 coding DNA: TGTGCCAGCAGCCCCCATCGGGGCTATGGCTACACCTTC. This encodes CASSPHRGYGYTF.

The chain carries TRBV11-2 and TRBJ2-5; weak D call: TRBD1 (6 bases). This CDR3 contains 14 residues. The V gene's germline CDR1 is SGHAT and CDR2 FQNNGV. V was shortened by 1 base and J by 5 bases, with 11 bases between the two germline ends. The CDR3 protein is CASSLAPDRETQYF. CDR3 nucleotides: TGTGCCAGCAGCTTAGCCCCAGACAGGGAGACCCAGTACTTC.

The chain combines TRBV5-1 with TRBJ2-2; D call uncertain. There are 15 residues in the CDR3. Trimming cost V 5 bases and J 6 bases, with 17 bases left between them. Germline assignment: CDR1 SGHRS and CDR2 YFSETQ. The CDR3 DNA reads TGCGCCAGCAGTTTTAATACTCCTAGAGCCGGGGAGCTGTTTTTT. It codes for CASSFNTPRAGELFF.

A few counts support this clone. The chain recombines TRBV9 with TRBJ1-6; tentatively, D is TRBD1 (6 bases). With 3 bases removed from V and 2 bases from J, the gap between germline ends came to 12 bases. CDR1 and CDR2 from the germline V gene are SGDLS and YYNGEE. The CDR3 has 16 residues. The chain's CDR3 is CASSADRNAYNSPLHF. The DNA of the CDR3 is TGTGCCAGCAGCGCGGACAGAAACGCCTATAATTCACCCCTCCACTTT.

This clone was picked up one time. Written as DNA, the CDR3 is TGCGCCAGCAGCCAAGACCCTTTCTACAATGAGCAGTTCTTC. Protein sequence: CASSQDPFYNEQFF. The chain recombines TRBV4-3 with TRBJ2-1; D ambiguous. This CDR3 contains 14 residues. Trimming removed 0 bases from V and 3 bases from J, with 6 bases in between. Germline CDR1 and CDR2: LGHNA and YSLEER.

The chain recombines TRBV28 with TRBJ1-4; weak D call: TRBD1 (5 bases). The CDR3 has 16 amino acids. Germline loops: CDR1 MDHEN, CDR2 SYDVKM. Deletions cut 7 bases from V and 2 bases from J, with 17 bases between. The CDR3 loop reads CASTNPCGGTNEKLFF. CDR3 DNA sequence: TGTGCCAGCACCAATCCGTGTGGGGGGACTAATGAAAAACTGTTTTTT.

The chain joins TRBV7-2 to TRBJ1-5, with D unresolved. This CDR3 comprises 15 residues. V lost 5 bases to trimming and J lost 0 bases, with 11 bases between them. Germline-derived CDR1 and CDR2 are SGHTA and FQGNSA. The CDR3 loop is CASSQHGDSNQPQHF. DNA of the CDR3: TGTGCCAGCAGCCAGCACGGGGATAGCAATCAGCCCCAGCATTTT.

The J gene is TRBJ1-2, the V gene TRBV6-4, with 7 bases fitting TRBD1. The CDR3 consists of 13 residues. V trimming: 7 bases; J trimming: 7 bases; junction bases outside the gene matches: 9. The V gene's germline CDR1 is MRHNA and CDR2 SNTAGT. In DNA form, the CDR3 reads TGTGCCAGCAACAGGGGACACTATAGTGGCTACACCTTC. Its translation: CASNRGHYSGYTF.

The chain couples TRBV9 to TRBJ1-3; tentatively, D is TRBD1 (6 bases). Germline V gene data show CDR1 as SGDLS and CDR2 as YYNGEE. The CDR3 is 15 amino acids. V dropped 3 bases and J dropped 2 bases, with 12 bases sitting between them. Written as DNA, the CDR3 is TGTGCCAGCAGCGGCCGGGACACCCCTGGAAACACCATATATTTT. Residues: CASSGRDTPGNTIYF.